This TCR beta chain was recorded in a study of PD-1 blockade in classical Hodgkin lymphoma. The germline CDR1 and CDR2 sequences are SGDLS and YYNGEE. The CDR3 has 14 amino acids. V lost 3 bases and J lost 2, with 12 bases in between. Described time point: cycle 4 day 1 (C4D1), after 5 to 7 weeks of nivolumab. Every one of the patients relapsed after autologous stem cell transplantation (brentuximab vedotin exposure was variable). The study purified CD4+ T cells from thawed PBMCs using magnetic negative selection. Produced via immunoSEQ multiplex PCR; TCRdb's table is partial and in-frame only. The table shows 25,000 to 30,000 clones, with roughly 80% occurring only once.

The chain links TRBV9 to TRBJ2-7; tentatively, D is TRBD1 or TRBD2 (7 bases each). This clonotype was sampled from a human donor with classical Hodgkin lymphoma. Specimen: CD4+ T cells from blood, collected before the fourth cycle of nivolumab. Written as DNA, the CDR3 is TGTGCCAGCAGCGCCTCAGGGGGGGCCTACGAGCAGTACTTC. Translation gives CASSASGGAYEQYF.